This T cell receptor (beta chain) came from a study of T-cell reconstitution after alpha-beta-depleted transplantation in children. For TCRbeta, the library was prepared with unique molecular identifiers. Via MiXCR, TCRdb re-called the PCR reads, giving one row per CDR3 protein. The sample carries some 120,000 distinct CDR3 sequences, approximately 10% recorded once. The sequence was collected from a boy aged 2 to 10 with acute lymphoblastic leukemia, due to receive a stem cell transplant. Source: PBMCs, taken before TCRalphabeta/CD19-depleted stem cell transplant.

CDR3 sequence (DNA): TGTGCCAGCAGCTTAGGGAGGGGTGTGAATGAAAAACTGTTTTTT. Translation: CASSLGRGVNEKLFF. The chain combines TRBV7-8 with TRBJ1-4; possible D gene TRBD1, 5 bases. CDR1 is SGHVS, CDR2 FQNEAQ, per germline. V lost 1 base and J lost 5, with 11 bases in between. The CDR3 has 15 residues.